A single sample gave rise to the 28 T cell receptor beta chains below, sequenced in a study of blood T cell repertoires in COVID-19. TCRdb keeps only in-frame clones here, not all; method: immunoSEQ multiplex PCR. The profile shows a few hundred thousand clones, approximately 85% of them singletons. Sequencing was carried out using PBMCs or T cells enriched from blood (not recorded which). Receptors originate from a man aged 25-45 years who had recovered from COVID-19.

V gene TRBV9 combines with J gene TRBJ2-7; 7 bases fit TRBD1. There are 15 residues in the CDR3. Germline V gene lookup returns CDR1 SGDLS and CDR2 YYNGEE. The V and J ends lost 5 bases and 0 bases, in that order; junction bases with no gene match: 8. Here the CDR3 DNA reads TGTGCCAGCAGTAAACTCGGGACAGACTCCTACGAGCAGTACTTC. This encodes CASSKLGTDSYEQYF.

The CDR3 nucleotides read TGCAGCGCCACGGGACAGGGGGTTCGTGGCTACACCTTC. Protein: CSATGQGVRGYTF. The genes are TRBV29-1 and TRBJ1-2; 11 positions match TRBD1. Germline V gives CDR1 SQVTM, CDR2 ANQGSEA. The CDR3 sequence is 13 residues long. The junction had 8 bases not matched to a gene; V was cut back by 7 bases and J by 7 bases.

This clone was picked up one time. The CDR3 DNA follows: TGCGCCAGCAGCCACGGACAGGGGGCATCAGATACGCAGTATTTT. It specifies CASSHGQGASDTQYF. The V call is TRBV5-1, the J call TRBJ2-3; 11 bases map to TRBD1. J was trimmed by 4 bases and V by 4 bases; bases with no gene match: 5. This CDR3 has 15 residues. Germline loops: CDR1 SGHRS, CDR2 YFSETQ.

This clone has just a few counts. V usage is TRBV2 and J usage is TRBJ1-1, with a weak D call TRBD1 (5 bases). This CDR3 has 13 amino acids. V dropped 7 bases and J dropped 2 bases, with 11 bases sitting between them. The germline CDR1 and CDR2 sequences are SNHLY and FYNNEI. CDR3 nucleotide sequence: TGTGCCAGCATGGGGACTGTTAACACTGAAGCTTTCTTT. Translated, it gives CASMGTVNTEAFF.

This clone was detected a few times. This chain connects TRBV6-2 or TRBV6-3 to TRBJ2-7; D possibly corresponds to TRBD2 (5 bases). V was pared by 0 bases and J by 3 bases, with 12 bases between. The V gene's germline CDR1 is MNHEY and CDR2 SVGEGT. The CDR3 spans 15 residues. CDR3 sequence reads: CASSYSKLEDYEQYF. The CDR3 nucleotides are TGTGCCAGCAGTTACTCGAAACTAGAGGACTACGAGCAGTACTTC.

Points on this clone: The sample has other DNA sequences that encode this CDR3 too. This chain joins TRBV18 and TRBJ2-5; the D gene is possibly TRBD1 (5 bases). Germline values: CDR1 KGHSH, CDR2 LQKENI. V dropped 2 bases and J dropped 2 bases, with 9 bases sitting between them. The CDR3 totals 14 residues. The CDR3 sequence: CASSPSRAQETQYF. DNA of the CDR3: TGTGCCAGCTCACCATCCAGGGCTCAAGAGACCCAGTACTTC.

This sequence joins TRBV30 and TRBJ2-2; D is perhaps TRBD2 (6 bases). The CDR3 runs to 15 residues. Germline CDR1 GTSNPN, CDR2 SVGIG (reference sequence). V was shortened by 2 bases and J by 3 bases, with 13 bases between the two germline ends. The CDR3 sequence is CAWSPRTKDTGELFF. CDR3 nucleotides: TGTGCCTGGAGTCCTCGGACTAAGGACACCGGGGAGCTGTTTTTT.

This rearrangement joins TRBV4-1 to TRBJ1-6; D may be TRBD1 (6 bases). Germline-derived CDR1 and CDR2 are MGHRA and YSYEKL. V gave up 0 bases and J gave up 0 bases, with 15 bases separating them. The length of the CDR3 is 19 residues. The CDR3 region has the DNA TGCGCCAGCAGCCAAGATCTTGGACAGTCCACCTCCTATAATTCACCCCTCCACTTT. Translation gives CASSQDLGQSTSYNSPLHF.

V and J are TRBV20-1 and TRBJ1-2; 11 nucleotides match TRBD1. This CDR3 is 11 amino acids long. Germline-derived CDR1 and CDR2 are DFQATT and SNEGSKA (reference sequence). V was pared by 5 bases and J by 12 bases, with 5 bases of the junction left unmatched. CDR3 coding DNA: TGCAGTGCTCGGGACAGGGGGATCAACACCTTC. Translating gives CSARDRGINTF.

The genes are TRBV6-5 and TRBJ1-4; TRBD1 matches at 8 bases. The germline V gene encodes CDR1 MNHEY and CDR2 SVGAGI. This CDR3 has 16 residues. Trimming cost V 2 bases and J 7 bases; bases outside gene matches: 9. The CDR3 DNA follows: TGTGCCAGCAGTTACCAGAGAGACAGGGGTGGTGAAAAACTGTTTTTT. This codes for CASSYQRDRGGEKLFF.

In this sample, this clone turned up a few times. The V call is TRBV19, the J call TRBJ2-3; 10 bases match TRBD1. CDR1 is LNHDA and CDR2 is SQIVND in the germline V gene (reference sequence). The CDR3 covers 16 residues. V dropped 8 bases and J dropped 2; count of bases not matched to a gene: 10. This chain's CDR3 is CASGDRGGGFTDTQYF. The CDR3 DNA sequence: TGTGCCAGTGGGGACAGGGGCGGAGGGTTCACAGATACGCAGTATTTT.

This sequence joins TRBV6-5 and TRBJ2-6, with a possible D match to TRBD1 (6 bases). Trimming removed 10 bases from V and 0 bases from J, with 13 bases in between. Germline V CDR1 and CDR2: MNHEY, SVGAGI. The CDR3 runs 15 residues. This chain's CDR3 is CATTLQGSGANVLTF. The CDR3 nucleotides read TGTGCCACCACCCTACAGGGCTCTGGGGCCAACGTCCTGACTTTC.

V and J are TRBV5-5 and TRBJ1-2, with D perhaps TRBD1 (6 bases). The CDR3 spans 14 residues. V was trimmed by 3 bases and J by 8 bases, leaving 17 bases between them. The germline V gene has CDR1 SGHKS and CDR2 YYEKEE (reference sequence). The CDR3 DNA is TGTGCCAGCAGCTCAATGAACAGGGTCGACGGCTACACCTTC. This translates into CASSSMNRVDGYTF.

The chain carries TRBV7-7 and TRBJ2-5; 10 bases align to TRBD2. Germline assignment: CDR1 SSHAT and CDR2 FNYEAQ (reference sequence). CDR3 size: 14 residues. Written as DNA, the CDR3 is TGTGCTAGCTCCGAAGCGGGGGGGCCGGAGACCCAGTACTTC. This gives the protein CASSEAGGPETQYF.

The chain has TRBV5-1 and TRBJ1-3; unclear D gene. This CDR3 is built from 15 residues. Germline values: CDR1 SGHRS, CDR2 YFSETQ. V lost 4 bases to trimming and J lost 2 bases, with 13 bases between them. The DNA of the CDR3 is TGCGCCAGCAGCCCTGGCCCTGTTACTGGAAACACCATATATTTT. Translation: CASSPGPVTGNTIYF.

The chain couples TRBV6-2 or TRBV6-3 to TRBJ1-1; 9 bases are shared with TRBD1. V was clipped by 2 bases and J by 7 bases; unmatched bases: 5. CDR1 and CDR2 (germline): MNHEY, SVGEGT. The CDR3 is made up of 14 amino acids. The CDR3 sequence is CASSYTGTGNEAFF. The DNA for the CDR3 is TGTGCCAGCAGTTACACGGGGACAGGGAATGAAGCTTTCTTT.

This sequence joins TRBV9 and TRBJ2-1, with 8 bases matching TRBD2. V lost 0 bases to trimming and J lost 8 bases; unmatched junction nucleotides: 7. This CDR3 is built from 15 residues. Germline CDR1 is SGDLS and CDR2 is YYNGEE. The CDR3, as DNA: TGTGCCAGCAGCGTAGCGGGGGGGCCGTTGGATGAGCAGTTCTTC. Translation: CASSVAGGPLDEQFF. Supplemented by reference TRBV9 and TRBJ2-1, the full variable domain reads DSGVTQTPKHLITATGQRVTLRCSPRSGDLSVYWYQQSLDQGLQFLIQYYNGEERAKGNILERFSAQQFPDLHSELNLSSLELGDSALYFCASSVAGGPLDEQFFGPGTRLTVL.

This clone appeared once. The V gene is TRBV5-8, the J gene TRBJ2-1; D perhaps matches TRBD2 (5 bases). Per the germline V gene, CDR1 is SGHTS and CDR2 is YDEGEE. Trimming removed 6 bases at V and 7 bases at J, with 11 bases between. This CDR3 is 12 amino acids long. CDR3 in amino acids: CASNGGLNEQFF. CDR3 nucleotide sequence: TGTGCCAGCAACGGCGGGTTGAATGAGCAGTTCTTC.

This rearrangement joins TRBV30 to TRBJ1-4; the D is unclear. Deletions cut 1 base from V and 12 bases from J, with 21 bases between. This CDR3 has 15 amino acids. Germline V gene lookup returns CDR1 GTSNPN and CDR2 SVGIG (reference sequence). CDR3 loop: CAWSDGILPPPELFF. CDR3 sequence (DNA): TGTGCCTGGAGTGACGGGATTTTGCCGCCCCCGGAACTGTTTTTT.

CDR3 in amino acids: CASSQVRGVAEQYF. For the CDR3, the DNA is TGTGCCAGCAGCCAAGTCAGGGGTGTCGCCGAGCAGTACTTC. The chain carries TRBV3-1 (or the pseudogene TRBV3-2) and TRBJ2-7, with D perhaps matching TRBD1 (6 bases). Germline V gene data show CDR1 as LGHDT and CDR2 as YNNKEL (reference sequence). V was cut by 1 base and J by 6 bases, with 13 bases left in between. This CDR3 has 14 amino acids.

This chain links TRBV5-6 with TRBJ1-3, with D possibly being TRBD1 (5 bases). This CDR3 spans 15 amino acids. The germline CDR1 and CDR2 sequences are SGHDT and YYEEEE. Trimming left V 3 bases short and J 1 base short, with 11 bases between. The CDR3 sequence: CASSSAGGSGNTIYF. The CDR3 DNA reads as TGTGCCAGCAGCTCCGCCGGGGGTTCTGGAAACACCATATATTTT.

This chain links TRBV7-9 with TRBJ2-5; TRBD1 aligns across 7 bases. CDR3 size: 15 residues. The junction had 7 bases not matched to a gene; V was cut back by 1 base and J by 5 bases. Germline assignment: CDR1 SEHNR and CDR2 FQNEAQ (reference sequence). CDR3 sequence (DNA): TGTGCCAGCAGCTTAGGAACAGGGGCTAGGGAGACCCAGTACTTC. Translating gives CASSLGTGARETQYF.

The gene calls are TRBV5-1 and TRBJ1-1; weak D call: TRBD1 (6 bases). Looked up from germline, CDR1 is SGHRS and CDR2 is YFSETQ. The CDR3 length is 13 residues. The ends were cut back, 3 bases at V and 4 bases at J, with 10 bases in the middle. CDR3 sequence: CASSSTGGTEAFF. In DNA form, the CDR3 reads TGCGCCAGCAGCTCGACAGGAGGCACTGAAGCTTTCTTT.

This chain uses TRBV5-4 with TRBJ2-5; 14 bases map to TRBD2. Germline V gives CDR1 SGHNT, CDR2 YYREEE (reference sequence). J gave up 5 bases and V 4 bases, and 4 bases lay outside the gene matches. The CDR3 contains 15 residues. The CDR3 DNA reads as TGTGCCAGCAGCACCAGGACTAGCGGGGGGGAGACCCAGTACTTC. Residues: CASSTRTSGGETQYF.

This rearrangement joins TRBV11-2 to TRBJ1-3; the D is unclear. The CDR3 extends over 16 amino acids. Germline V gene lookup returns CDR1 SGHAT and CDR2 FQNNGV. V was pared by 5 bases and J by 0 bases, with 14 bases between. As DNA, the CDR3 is TGTGCCAGCAGCCTAAGTGGTACGGGCTCTGGAAACACCATATATTTT. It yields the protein CASSLSGTGSGNTIYF. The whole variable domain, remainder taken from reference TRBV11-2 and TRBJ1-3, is EAGVAQSPRYKIIEKRQSVAFWCNPISGHATLYWYQQILGQGPKLLIQFQNNGVVDDSQLPKDRFSAERLKGVDSTLKIQPAKLEDSAVYLCASSLSGTGSGNTIYFGEGSWLTVV.

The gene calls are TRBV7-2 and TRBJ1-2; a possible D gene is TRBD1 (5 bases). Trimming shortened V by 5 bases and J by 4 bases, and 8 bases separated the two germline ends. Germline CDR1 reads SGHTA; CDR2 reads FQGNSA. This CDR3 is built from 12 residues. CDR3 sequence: CASSPGGYGYTF. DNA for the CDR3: TGTGCCAGCAGCCCGGGGGGCTATGGCTACACCTTC.

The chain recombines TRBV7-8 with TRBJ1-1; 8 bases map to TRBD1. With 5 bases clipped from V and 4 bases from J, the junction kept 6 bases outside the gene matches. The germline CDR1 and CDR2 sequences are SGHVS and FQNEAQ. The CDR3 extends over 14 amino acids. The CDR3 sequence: CASSAPRGPTEAFF. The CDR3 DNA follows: TGTGCCAGCAGCGCTCCCAGGGGGCCCACTGAAGCTTTCTTT.

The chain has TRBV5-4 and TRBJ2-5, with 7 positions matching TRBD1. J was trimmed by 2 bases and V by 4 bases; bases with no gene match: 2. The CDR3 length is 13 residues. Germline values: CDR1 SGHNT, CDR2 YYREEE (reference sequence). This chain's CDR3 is CASSGGQQETQYF. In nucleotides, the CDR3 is TGTGCCAGCAGCGGGGGACAGCAAGAGACCCAGTACTTC.